This T cell receptor (beta chain) was captured in a study of blood T cell repertoires in COVID-19. For the study at large: T cells, B-cell-depleted T cells, or PBMCs supplied cDNA or gDNA.

V was shortened by 5 bases and J by 2 bases, with 9 bases between the two germline ends. Germline V gives CDR1 SQVTM, CDR2 ANQGSEA. The CDR3 has 12 amino acids. Source study methods: The authors estimated nucleated cell counts from reference gene primer amplification. Method: immunoSEQ multiplex PCR; TCRdb's copy keeps in-frame clones and lacks some. V and J calls and clone size are given by that table; D and trimming were obtained from the DNA. The table includes around 80,000 clones, over 60% detected once. The clonotype comes from a woman of 80 years or more with active or convalescent COVID-19. Sequencing input: peripheral blood. The chain links TRBV29-1 to TRBJ2-5; a weak D match, TRBD1 (6 bases). CDR3 amino acids: CSVLGTQETQYF. CDR3 nucleotide sequence: TGCAGCGTTCTCGGGACACAAGAGACCCAGTACTTC.